The clone carrying this T cell receptor beta chain was picked up one time. Original processing methods: For nucleated cells, counts were estimated from reference gene primer amplification. Generated by immunoSEQ multiplex PCR, the TCRdb table keeps only in-frame clones and is missing some. V and J calls and clone size are copied from that table; D and trimming were computed from the DNA. The sample contains almost 35,000 clones, approximately 91% of which appear only once. This entry is derived from a study of blood T cell repertoires in COVID-19. Study-wide context: Whether acute or convalescent, the COVID-19 samples came from the United States, Italy and Spain. PBMCs, B-cell-depleted T cells, or T cells were the source of the cDNA or gDNA that made up the material.

CDR3 length: 21 amino acids. The V gene end was trimmed by 0 bases and the J gene end by 7 bases; junction bases not matched to a gene: 24. The germline V gene has CDR1 GTSNPN and CDR2 SVGIG (reference sequence). Sequencing was done on a sample of peripheral blood. This sequence originates from a man aged 55 to 70 with active or convalescent COVID-19. The rearrangement joins TRBV30 to TRBJ2-1; 10 bases match TRBD2. The CDR3 bases are TGTGCCTGGAGTGTAATCGGGTCGTTAATTCTAACTAGCGGGATAAGGAATGAGCAGTTCTTC. Its protein product is CAWSVIGSLILTSGIRNEQFF.